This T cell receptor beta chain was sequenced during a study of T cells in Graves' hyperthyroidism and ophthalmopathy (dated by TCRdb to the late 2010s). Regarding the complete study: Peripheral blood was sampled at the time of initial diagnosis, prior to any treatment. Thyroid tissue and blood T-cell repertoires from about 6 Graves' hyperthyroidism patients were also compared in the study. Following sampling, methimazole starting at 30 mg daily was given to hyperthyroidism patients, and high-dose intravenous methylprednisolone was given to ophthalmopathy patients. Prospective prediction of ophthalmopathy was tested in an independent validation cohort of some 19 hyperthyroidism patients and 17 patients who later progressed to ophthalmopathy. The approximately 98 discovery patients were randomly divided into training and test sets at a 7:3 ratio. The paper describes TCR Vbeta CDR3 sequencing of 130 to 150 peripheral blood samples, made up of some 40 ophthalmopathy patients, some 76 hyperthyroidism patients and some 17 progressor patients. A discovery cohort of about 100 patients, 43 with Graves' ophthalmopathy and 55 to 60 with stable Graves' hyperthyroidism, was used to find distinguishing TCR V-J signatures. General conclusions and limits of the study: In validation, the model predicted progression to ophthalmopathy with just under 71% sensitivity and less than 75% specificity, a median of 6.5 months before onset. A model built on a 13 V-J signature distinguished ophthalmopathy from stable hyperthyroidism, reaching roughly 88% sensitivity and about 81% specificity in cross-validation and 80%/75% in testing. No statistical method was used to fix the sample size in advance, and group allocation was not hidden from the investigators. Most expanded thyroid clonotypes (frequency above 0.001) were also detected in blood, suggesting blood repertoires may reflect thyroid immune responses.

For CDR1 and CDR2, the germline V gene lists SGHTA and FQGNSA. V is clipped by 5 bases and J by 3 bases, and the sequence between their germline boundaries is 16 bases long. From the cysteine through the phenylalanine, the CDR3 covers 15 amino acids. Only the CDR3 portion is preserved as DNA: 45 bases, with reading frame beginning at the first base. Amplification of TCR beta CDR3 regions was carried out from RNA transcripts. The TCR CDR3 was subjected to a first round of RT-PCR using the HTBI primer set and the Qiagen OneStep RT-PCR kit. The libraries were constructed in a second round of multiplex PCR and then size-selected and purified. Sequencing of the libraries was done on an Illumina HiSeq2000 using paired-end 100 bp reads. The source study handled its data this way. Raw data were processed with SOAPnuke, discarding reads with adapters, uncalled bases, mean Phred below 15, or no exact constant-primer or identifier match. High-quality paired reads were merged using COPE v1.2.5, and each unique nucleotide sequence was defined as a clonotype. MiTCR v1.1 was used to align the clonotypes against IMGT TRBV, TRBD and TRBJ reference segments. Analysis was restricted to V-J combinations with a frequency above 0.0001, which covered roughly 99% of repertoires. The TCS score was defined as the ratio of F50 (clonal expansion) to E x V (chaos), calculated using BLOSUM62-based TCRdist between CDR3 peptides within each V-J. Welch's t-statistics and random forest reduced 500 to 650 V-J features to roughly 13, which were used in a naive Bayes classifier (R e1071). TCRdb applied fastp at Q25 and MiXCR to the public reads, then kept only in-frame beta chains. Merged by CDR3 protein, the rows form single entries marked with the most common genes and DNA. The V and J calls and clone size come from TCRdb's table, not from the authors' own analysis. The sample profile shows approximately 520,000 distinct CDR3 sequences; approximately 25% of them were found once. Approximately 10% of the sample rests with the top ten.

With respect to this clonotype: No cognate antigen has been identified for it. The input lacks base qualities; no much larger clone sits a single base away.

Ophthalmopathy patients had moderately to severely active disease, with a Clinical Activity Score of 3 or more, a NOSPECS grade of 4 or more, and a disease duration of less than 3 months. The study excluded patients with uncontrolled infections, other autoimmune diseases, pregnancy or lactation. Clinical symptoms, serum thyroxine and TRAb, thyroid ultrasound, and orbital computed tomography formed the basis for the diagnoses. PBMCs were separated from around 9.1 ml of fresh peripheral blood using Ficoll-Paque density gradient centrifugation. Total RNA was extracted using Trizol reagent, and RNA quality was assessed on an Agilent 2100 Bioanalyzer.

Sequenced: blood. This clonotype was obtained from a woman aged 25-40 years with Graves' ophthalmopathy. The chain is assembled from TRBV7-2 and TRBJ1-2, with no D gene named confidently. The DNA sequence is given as TGTGCCAGCAGCCCAACAGCCATTCCTTACTATGGCTACACCTTC. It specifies CASSPTAIPYYGYTF.